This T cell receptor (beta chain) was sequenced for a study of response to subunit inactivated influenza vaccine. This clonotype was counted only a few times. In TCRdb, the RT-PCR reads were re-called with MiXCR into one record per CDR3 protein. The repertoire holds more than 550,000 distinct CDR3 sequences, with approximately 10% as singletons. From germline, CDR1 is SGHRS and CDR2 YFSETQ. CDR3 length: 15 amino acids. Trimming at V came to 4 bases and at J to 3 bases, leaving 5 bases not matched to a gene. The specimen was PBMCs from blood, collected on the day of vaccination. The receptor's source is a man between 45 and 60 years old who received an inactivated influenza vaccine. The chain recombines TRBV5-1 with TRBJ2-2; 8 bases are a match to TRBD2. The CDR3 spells CASSRTAGDTGELFF. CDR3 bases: TGCGCCAGCAGCCGAACAGCGGGAGACACCGGGGAGCTGTTTTTT.